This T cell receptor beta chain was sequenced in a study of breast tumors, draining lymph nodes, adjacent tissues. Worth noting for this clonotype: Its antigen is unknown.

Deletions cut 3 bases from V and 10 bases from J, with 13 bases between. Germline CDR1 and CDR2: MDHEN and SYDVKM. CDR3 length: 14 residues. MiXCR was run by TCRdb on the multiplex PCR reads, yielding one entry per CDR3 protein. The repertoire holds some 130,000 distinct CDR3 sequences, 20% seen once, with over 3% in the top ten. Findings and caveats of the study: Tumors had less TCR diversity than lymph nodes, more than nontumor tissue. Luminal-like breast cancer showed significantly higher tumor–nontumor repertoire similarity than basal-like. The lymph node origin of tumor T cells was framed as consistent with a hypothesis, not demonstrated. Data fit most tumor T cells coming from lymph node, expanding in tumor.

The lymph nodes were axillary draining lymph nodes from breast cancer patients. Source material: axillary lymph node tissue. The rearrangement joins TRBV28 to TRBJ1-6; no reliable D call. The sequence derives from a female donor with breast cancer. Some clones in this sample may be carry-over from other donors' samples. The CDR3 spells CASSFDTGSSPLHF. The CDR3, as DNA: TGTGCCAGCAGTTTTGACACGGGTTCCTCACCCCTCCACTTT.